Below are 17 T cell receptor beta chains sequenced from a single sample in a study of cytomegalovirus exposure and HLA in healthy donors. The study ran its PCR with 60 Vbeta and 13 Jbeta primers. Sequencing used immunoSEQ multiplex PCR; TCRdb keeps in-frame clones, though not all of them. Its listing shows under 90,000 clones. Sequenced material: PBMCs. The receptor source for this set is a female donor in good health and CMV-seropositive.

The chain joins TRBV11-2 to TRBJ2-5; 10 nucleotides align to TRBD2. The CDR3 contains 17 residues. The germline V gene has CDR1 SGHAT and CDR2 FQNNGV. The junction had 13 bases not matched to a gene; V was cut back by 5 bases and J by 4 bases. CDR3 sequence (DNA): TGTGCCAGCAGCCCACCAGGGATAGCGGGGGGCAGAGAGACCCAGTACTTC. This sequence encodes CASSPPGIAGGRETQYF.

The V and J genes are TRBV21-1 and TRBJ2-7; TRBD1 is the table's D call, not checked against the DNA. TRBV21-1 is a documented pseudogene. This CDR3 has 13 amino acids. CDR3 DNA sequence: TGTGCCTGCGTCACCACAGTCCCCTACGAGCAGTACTTC. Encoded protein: CACVTTVPYEQYF.

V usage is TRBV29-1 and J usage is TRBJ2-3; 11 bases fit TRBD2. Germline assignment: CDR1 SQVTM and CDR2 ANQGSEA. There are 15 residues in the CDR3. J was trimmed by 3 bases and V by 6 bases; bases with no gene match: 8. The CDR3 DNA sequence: TGCAGCGTGGCACTAGCGGGAGAAAGGACAGATACGCAGTATTTT. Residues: CSVALAGERTDTQYF.

The CDR3 spells CASSSDRQETQYF. The CDR3 DNA sequence: TGTGCCAGCAGTTCTGACAGACAAGAGACCCAGTACTTC. This rearrangement joins TRBV7-2 to TRBJ2-5; D is possibly TRBD1 (5 bases). Germline values: CDR1 SGHTA, CDR2 FQGNSA. The CDR3 runs 13 residues. V was pared by 6 bases and J by 2 bases, with 10 bases between.

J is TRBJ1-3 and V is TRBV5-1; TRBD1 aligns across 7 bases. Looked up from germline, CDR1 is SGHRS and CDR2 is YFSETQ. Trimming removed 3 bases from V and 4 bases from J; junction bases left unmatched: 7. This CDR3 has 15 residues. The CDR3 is CASSSSTGWGNTIYF. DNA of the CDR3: TGCGCCAGCAGCTCATCGACAGGGTGGGGAAACACCATATATTTT.

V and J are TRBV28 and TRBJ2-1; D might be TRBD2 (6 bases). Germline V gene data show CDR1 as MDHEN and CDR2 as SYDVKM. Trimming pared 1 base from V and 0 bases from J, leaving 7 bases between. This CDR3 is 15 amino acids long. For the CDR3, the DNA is TGTGCCAGCAGTTTATACGGGAGCTCCTACAATGAGCAGTTCTTC. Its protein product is CASSLYGSSYNEQFF.

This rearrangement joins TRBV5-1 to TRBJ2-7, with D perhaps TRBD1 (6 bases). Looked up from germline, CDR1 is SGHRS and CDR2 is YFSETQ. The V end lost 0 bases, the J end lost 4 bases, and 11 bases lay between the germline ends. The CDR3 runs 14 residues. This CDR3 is CASSLGQATYEQYF. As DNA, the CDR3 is TGCGCCAGCAGCTTGGGACAGGCTACGTACGAGCAGTACTTC. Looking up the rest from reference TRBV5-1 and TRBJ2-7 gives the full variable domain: KAGVTQTPRYLIKTRGQQVTLSCSPISGHRSVSWYQQTPGQGLQFLFEYFSETQRNKGNFPGRFSGRQFSNSRSEMNVSTLELGDSALYLCASSLGQATYEQYFGPGTRLTVT.

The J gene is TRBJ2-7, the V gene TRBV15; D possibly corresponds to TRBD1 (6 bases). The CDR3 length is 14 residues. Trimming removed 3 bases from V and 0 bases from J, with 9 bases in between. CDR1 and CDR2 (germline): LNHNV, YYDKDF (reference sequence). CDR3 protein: CATSRGTTSYEQYF. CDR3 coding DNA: TGTGCCACCAGCAGGGGGACAACCTCCTACGAGCAGTACTTC.

The DNA for the CDR3 is TGTGCCAGCAGCGTAGTGACGGGGTCCGGCTACACCTTC. It encodes CASSVVTGSGYTF. This sequence joins TRBV9 and TRBJ1-2; D is unclear. Trimming removed 0 bases from V and 8 bases from J, with 11 bases in between. This CDR3 is built from 13 residues. Germline-derived CDR1 and CDR2 are SGDLS and YYNGEE.

CDR3 region: CASSVTGEVQETQYF. DNA of the CDR3: TGTGCCAGCAGTGTGACAGGGGAGGTTCAAGAGACCCAGTACTTC. The chain uses TRBV28 and TRBJ2-5, with TRBD1 matching 8 bases. Germline V CDR1 and CDR2: MDHEN, SYDVKM. The CDR3 covers 15 residues. The V and J ends lost 5 bases and 2 bases, in that order; junction bases with no gene match: 7.

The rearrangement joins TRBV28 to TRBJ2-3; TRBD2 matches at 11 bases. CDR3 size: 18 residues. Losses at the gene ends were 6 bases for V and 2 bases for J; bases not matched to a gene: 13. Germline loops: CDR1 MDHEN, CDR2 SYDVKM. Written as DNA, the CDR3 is TGTGCCAGCAGACCTTGGATTAGCGGGAGGGGCCTCACAGATACGCAGTATTTT. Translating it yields CASRPWISGRGLTDTQYF.

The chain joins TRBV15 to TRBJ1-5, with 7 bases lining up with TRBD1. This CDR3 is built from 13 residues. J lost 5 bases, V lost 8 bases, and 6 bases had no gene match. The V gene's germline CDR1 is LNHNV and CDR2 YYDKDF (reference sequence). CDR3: CATSDRSDQPQHF. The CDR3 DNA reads TGTGCCACCTCGGACAGGTCGGATCAGCCCCAGCATTTT.

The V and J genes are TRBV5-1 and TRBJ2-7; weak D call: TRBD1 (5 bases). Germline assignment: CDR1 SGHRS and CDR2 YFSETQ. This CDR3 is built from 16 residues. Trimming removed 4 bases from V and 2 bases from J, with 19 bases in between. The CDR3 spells CASSVRQRQNTYEQYF. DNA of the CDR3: TGCGCCAGCAGCGTTCGTCAGCGACAGAATACCTACGAGCAGTACTTC.

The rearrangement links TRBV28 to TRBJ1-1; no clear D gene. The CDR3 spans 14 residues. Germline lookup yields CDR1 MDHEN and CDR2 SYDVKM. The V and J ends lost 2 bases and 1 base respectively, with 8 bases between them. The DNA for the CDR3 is TGTGCCAGCAGTTTACGGAGGAGGAACACTGAAGCTTTCTTT. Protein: CASSLRRRNTEAFF.

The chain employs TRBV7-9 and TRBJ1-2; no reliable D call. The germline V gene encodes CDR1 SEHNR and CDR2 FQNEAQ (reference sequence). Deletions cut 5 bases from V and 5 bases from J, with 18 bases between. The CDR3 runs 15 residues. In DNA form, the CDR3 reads TGTGCCAGCAGCCCCGGGGTCATTCCGGTATATGGCTACACCTTC. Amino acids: CASSPGVIPVYGYTF.

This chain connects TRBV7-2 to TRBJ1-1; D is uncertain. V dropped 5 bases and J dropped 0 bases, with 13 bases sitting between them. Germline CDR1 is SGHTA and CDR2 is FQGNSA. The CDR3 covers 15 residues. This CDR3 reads CASSLGGGMNTEAFF. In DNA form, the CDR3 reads TGTGCCAGCAGCCTCGGCGGCGGCATGAACACTGAAGCTTTCTTT. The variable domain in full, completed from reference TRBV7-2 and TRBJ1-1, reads GAGVSQSPSNKVTEKGKDVELRCDPISGHTALYWYRQSLGQGLEFLIYFQGNSAPDKSGLPSDRFSAERTGGSVSTLTIQRTQQEDSAVYLCASSLGGGMNTEAFFGQGTRLTVV.

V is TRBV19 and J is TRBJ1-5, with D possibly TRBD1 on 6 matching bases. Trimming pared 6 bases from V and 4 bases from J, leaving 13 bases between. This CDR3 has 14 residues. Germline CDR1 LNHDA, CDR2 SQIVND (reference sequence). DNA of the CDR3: TGTGCCAGTAGGCTGACAGGCGGAAATCAGCCCCAGCATTTT. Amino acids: CASRLTGGNQPQHF.